This T cell receptor beta chain came from a study of blood T cell repertoires in COVID-19. The repertoire was sequenced with immunoSEQ multiplex PCR; TCRdb's copy has only in-frame clones and lacks some. This sample yields 150,000 to 250,000 clones, of which just under 85% are seen a single time; 6.9% belongs to the top ten. V dropped 3 bases and J dropped 7; count of bases not matched to a gene: 8. The length of the CDR3 is 15 residues. The V gene's germline CDR1 is KGHSH and CDR2 LQKENI. Sequencing used peripheral blood. This rearrangement joins TRBV18 to TRBJ2-2; 7 bases line up with TRBD1. The sequence was collected from a human donor with acute or convalescent COVID-19. The donor label of this sample is uncertain. CDR3 sequence (DNA): TGTGCCAGCTCACCCGACAGGGTCTCGGGCGGGGAGCTGTTTTTT. Translated: CASSPDRVSGGELFF.